These 9 T cell receptor beta chains were all obtained from the same sample, sequenced in a study of monozygotic twins with cystic fibrosis. Clones were read by immunoSEQ multiplex PCR, and TCRdb kept only the in-frame ones, dropping some. The top ten hold roughly 2.5% of the sample, which has some 25,000 clones, about 96% seen once. The material sequenced was blood. The receptor source for this set is a girl aged 2 to 9 with cystic fibrosis.

The chain combines TRBV4-1 with TRBJ2-1; TRBD1 is a possible D gene (6 bases). This CDR3 spans 17 amino acids. From germline, CDR1 is MGHRA and CDR2 YSYEKL. Between the trimmed V and J ends, which lost 0 bases and 0 bases, there was a span of 12 bases. CDR3 in amino acids: CASSQDLKGHSYNEQFF. DNA for the CDR3: TGCGCCAGCAGCCAAGATTTGAAGGGACACTCCTACAATGAGCAGTTCTTC.

The chain is built from TRBV5-6 and TRBJ2-7; TRBD2 aligns across 11 bases. This CDR3 spans 14 amino acids. Germline loops: CDR1 SGHDT, CDR2 YYEEEE. Trimming at V came to 4 bases and at J to 3 bases, leaving 3 bases not matched to a gene. CDR3 bases: TGTGCCAGCAGCCCCGGGACTAGCGGCTACGAGCAGTACTTC. This sequence encodes CASSPGTSGYEQYF.

The J gene is TRBJ2-2, the V gene TRBV6-4, with TRBD1 matching 8 bases. The CDR3 contains 15 residues. Germline loops: CDR1 MRHNA, CDR2 SNTAGT. J was trimmed by 1 base and V by 2 bases; bases with no gene match: 0. CDR3 sequence reads: CASSDGTGNTGELFF. CDR3 in DNA: TGTGCCAGCAGTGACGGGACAGGGAACACCGGGGAGCTGTTTTTT.

CDR3 in amino acids: CASSPTGSWAYEQYF. The CDR3 DNA reads TGTGCCAGCTCCCCCACGGGGAGCTGGGCCTACGAGCAGTACTTC. This chain links TRBV27 with TRBJ2-7; a weak D match, TRBD2 (5 bases). Germline CDR1 and CDR2: MNHEY and SMNVEV (reference sequence). This CDR3 has 15 amino acids. The V end was cut by 8 bases, the J end by 2 bases, with 19 bases between.

The chain is built from TRBV25-1 and TRBJ2-3; D gene uncertain. V dropped 4 bases and J dropped 2 bases, with 7 bases sitting between them. CDR1 is MGHDK, CDR2 SYGVNS, per germline. The CDR3 spans 13 residues. CDR3 protein: CASSATYTDTQYF. CDR3 DNA: TGTGCCAGCAGTGCGACTTACACAGATACGCAGTATTTT. The whole variable domain, filled in from reference TRBV25-1 and TRBJ2-3, reads EADIYQTPRYLVIGTGKKITLECSQTMGHDKMYWYQQDPGMELHLIHYSYGVNSTEKGDLSSESTVSRIRTEHFPLTLESARPSHTSQYLCASSATYTDTQYFGPGTRLTVL.

The chain uses TRBV7-9 and TRBJ1-1; no clear D. Germline assignment: CDR1 SEHNR and CDR2 FQNEAQ (reference sequence). The length of the CDR3 is 13 residues. V lost 5 bases, J lost 6 bases, and 13 bases lay in between. The CDR3 reads CASSTPSTSEAFF. The CDR3 nucleotides read TGTGCCAGCAGCACCCCCTCTACCTCTGAAGCTTTCTTT.

V gene TRBV30 combines with J gene TRBJ1-1; D is possibly TRBD1 (5 bases). Germline loops: CDR1 GTSNPN, CDR2 SVGIG (reference sequence). V was clipped by 3 bases and J by 3 bases, with 8 bases between them. The CDR3 is made up of 12 amino acids. The CDR3 sequence: CAWRLGDTEAFF. In nucleotides, the CDR3 is TGTGCCTGGAGACTAGGGGACACTGAAGCTTTCTTT.

The chain has TRBV7-2 and TRBJ2-5; 8 bases are shared with TRBD2. V was pared by 5 bases and J by 2 bases, with 7 bases of the junction left unmatched. The CDR3 runs 15 residues. CDR1 SGHTA and CDR2 FQGNSA come from the germline V gene. The CDR3 reads CASSVGLGKQETQYF. Here the CDR3 DNA reads TGTGCCAGCAGCGTGGGACTAGGGAAGCAAGAGACCCAGTACTTC.

The J gene is TRBJ1-1, the V gene TRBV19; D call uncertain. The CDR3 length is 15 residues. CDR1 and CDR2 from the germline V gene are LNHDA and SQIVND (reference sequence). Trimming left V 6 bases short and J 0 bases short, with 14 bases between. The CDR3 is CASRWQALMNTEAFF. CDR3 nucleotides: TGTGCCAGTAGGTGGCAGGCCCTGATGAACACTGAAGCTTTCTTT.